This T cell receptor (beta chain) was observed in a study of PD-1 blockade in classical Hodgkin lymphoma. The study's findings and limits: Exclusion was the outcome for patients who began nivolumab under 1 year after ASCT.

J lost 0 bases, V lost 5 bases, and 7 bases had no gene match. The length of the CDR3 is 15 residues. Germline V CDR1 and CDR2: MNHEY, SVGAGI. Each patient relapsed following autologous stem cell transplantation, and prior brentuximab vedotin exposure differed. Details on this clone: The antigen remains unidentified.

Clones were read by immunoSEQ multiplex PCR, and TCRdb kept only the in-frame ones, dropping some. The data hold some 93,000 clones, with roughly nine tenths observed a single time. The clonotype originates from a human donor with classical Hodgkin lymphoma. The rearrangement joins TRBV6-5 to TRBJ2-7; 7 nucleotides line up with TRBD2. Sequencing used peripheral blood mononuclear cells (PBMCs), obtained before the second cycle of nivolumab. CDR3 nucleotides: TGTGCCAGCAGTCGGGACTATCGGAGCTCCTACGAGCAGTACTTC. This translates into CASSRDYRSSYEQYF.